These 20 T cell receptor beta chains share one sample of origin, sequenced in a study of radiation and T cells in renal cell carcinoma. Clones were sequenced by immunoSEQ multiplex PCR, and TCRdb holds only the in-frame ones, with some missing. The sample includes about 150,000 clones, 88% of them seen just once. The time point here: baseline pretreatment blood. Indicated treatment: 15 Gy SBRT to primary tumor, nephrectomy 4 weeks later. The specimen comprised blood, sampled from a patient whose treatment included radiotherapy and nephrectomy. All receptors derive from a woman aged 70-85 years with renal cell carcinoma.

In its sample, this clone was seen once. This chain uses TRBV12-5 with TRBJ2-1, with D maybe TRBD1 (5 bases). The CDR3 consists of 12 residues. Germline V CDR1 and CDR2: LGHNT, FRNRAP. Between the trimmed V and J ends, which lost 7 bases and 3 bases, there was a span of 7 bases. The CDR3 reads CASVGVYNEQFF. CDR3 in DNA: TGTGCTAGTGTAGGGGTCTACAATGAGCAGTTCTTC.

This clone was detected only a few times. V gene TRBV2 combines with J gene TRBJ1-1; 9 nucleotides align to TRBD1. Looked up from germline, CDR1 is SNHLY and CDR2 is FYNNEI. The CDR3 spans 14 residues. The V gene end was trimmed by 4 bases and the J gene end by 4 bases; junction bases not matched to a gene: 4. The CDR3 here is CASSVDRGTTEAFF. The CDR3 DNA reads as TGTGCCAGCAGTGTGGACAGGGGAACCACTGAAGCTTTCTTT. Combining the CDR3 with reference TRBV2 and TRBJ1-1 gives the whole variable domain EPEVTQTPSHQVTQMGQEVILRCVPISNHLYFYWYRQILGQKVEFLVSFYNNEISEKSEIFDDQFSVERPDGSNFTLKIRSTKLEDSAMYFCASSVDRGTTEAFFGQGTRLTVV.

With respect to this clone: Other DNA sequences of this sample code for an identical CDR3. The V call is TRBV6-6, the J call TRBJ2-7; D gene ambiguous. The V end was cut by 0 bases, the J end by 4 bases, with 7 bases between. The germline V gene encodes CDR1 MNHNY and CDR2 SVGAGI (reference sequence). This CDR3 contains 13 residues. The CDR3 region is CASSYSGVYEQYF. The CDR3 DNA follows: TGTGCCAGCAGTTACTCAGGAGTTTACGAGCAGTACTTC.

The chain employs TRBV6-1 and TRBJ1-5; possible D gene TRBD1, 6 bases. Germline-derived CDR1 and CDR2 are MNHNS and SASEGT. Between the trimmed V and J ends, which lost 9 bases and 5 bases, there was a span of 11 bases. The CDR3 totals 12 residues. This CDR3 is CARGQLYQPQHF. As DNA, the CDR3 is TGTGCCAGAGGACAGCTCTATCAGCCCCAGCATTTT.

V is TRBV30 and J is TRBJ1-3; no clear D gene. Germline V lookup: CDR1 GTSNPN, CDR2 SVGIG (reference sequence). This CDR3 contains 14 residues. With 0 bases removed from V and 0 bases from J, the gap between germline ends came to 6 bases. The CDR3 bases are TGTGCCTGGAGTGTAACGGCCTCTGGAAACACCATATATTTT. Translation gives CAWSVTASGNTIYF.

J is TRBJ1-4 and V is TRBV6-5; D gene unclear. With 4 bases removed from V and 8 bases from J, the gap between germline ends came to 17 bases. CDR3 size: 15 residues. Germline CDR1 and CDR2: MNHEY and SVGAGI. The chain's CDR3 is CASSSVGAVEEKLFF. The CDR3, as DNA: TGTGCCAGCAGTTCCGTGGGAGCAGTTGAGGAAAAACTGTTTTTT.

This clone has just a few counts. The J gene is TRBJ1-6, the V gene TRBV19; D ambiguous. In germline, CDR1 is LNHDA, CDR2 SQIVND (reference sequence). This CDR3 contains 14 residues. Trimming took 4 bases from V and 11 from J, leaving 15 bases between them. CDR3 sequence: CASSTTGLGTPLHF. The CDR3 nucleotides are TGTGCCAGTAGTACTACTGGACTGGGGACACCCCTCCACTTT.

Written as DNA, the CDR3 is TGTGCCAGCAGGACTCAGAGGGCTGGAGAAAAACTGTTTTTT. Translating it yields CASRTQRAGEKLFF. The chain is built from TRBV6-6 and TRBJ1-4; D is undetermined. The CDR3 runs to 14 residues. Germline V gives CDR1 MNHNY, CDR2 SVGAGI (reference sequence). V was shortened by 6 bases and J by 8 bases, with 16 bases between the two germline ends.

The V and J genes are TRBV15 and TRBJ1-1; 7 nucleotides align to TRBD1. Trimming cost V 7 bases and J 4 bases; bases outside gene matches: 9. Looked up from germline, CDR1 is LNHNV and CDR2 is YYDKDF (reference sequence). This CDR3 spans 14 amino acids. CDR3 in amino acids: CATKLQGSFTEAFF. DNA of the CDR3: TGTGCCACCAAATTACAGGGGTCGTTCACTGAAGCTTTCTTT.

The chain joins TRBV7-2 to TRBJ2-1; 7 bases fit TRBD1. Germline V lookup: CDR1 SGHTA, CDR2 FQGNSA. The CDR3 is 16 amino acids. V trimming: 4 bases; J trimming: 10 bases; junction bases outside the gene matches: 16. CDR3 region: CASSYSTRQGRNEQFF. The CDR3 DNA is TGTGCCAGCAGCTACTCGACCCGACAGGGAAGGAACGAGCAGTTCTTC.

The chain links TRBV11-3 to TRBJ2-3; D tentatively fits TRBD1 or TRBD2 (6 bases each). The length of the CDR3 is 17 residues. The germline CDR1 and CDR2 sequences are SGHNT and YENEEA. Deletions cut 7 bases from V and 4 bases from J, with 24 bases between. The DNA for the CDR3 is TGTGCCAGCAACGAGAAGGGGGGCGCTGAGTGGGCAGATACGCAGTATTTT. Protein sequence: CASNEKGGAEWADTQYF.

J is TRBJ2-7 and V is TRBV5-6; tentatively, D is TRBD1 or TRBD2 (5 bases each). The germline gives CDR1 SGHDT, CDR2 YYEEEE. Between the trimmed V and J ends, which lost 3 bases and 9 bases, there was a span of 16 bases. This CDR3 is 13 amino acids long. CDR3 region: CASSSPGRLGQYF. Here the CDR3 DNA reads TGTGCCAGCAGCTCACCGGGACGGTTAGGGCAGTACTTC.

The V gene is TRBV19, the J gene TRBJ2-6; TRBD2 might be the D (5 bases). CDR3 length: 14 amino acids. The V end was cut by 5 bases, the J end by 0 bases, with 5 bases between. Germline V gene lookup returns CDR1 LNHDA and CDR2 SQIVND (reference sequence). CDR3 amino acids: CASSEGSGANVLTF. The CDR3 nucleotides read TGTGCCAGTAGTGAGGGCTCTGGGGCCAACGTCCTGACTTTC.

This CDR3 reads CASSLDLTSGGQETQYF. CDR3 in DNA: TGTGCCAGCAGCTTAGATCTCACTAGCGGGGGGCAGGAGACCCAGTACTTC. The chain carries TRBV11-3 and TRBJ2-5, with 12 nucleotides matching TRBD2. The CDR3 is 17 amino acids. Germline CDR1 and CDR2: SGHNT and YENEEA. V gave up 0 bases and J gave up 5 bases; unmatched junction bases: 7.

The chain has TRBV2 and TRBJ2-7; the match to TRBD1 covers 8 bases. The CDR3 consists of 13 residues. From germline, CDR1 is SNHLY and CDR2 FYNNEI. The junction had 9 bases not matched to a gene; V was cut back by 7 bases and J by 7 bases. Here the CDR3 reads CASKTGELWEQYF. CDR3 bases: TGTGCCAGCAAGACAGGGGAACTCTGGGAGCAGTACTTC.

The CDR3 DNA reads TGTGCCAGCAGCCAAGGGGTGTCCCCAGATACGCAGTATTTT. Protein product: CASSQGVSPDTQYF. The rearrangement uses TRBV4-2 and TRBJ2-3, with D uncertain. This CDR3 region has 14 residues. CDR1 is LGHNA and CDR2 is YNFKEQ in the germline V gene. Trimming shortened V by 1 base and J by 4 bases, and 9 bases separated the two germline ends.

This clone was seen only once. This rearrangement joins TRBV25-1 to TRBJ1-2; a weak D match, TRBD1 (5 bases). The CDR3 loop spans 12 amino acids. Germline V lookup: CDR1 MGHDK, CDR2 SYGVNS. V was clipped by 2 bases and J by 7 bases, with 8 bases between them. CDR3 loop: CASSETGRGYTF. The CDR3 DNA reads as TGTGCCAGCAGTGAAACGGGACGTGGCTACACCTTC.

The chain uses TRBV4-3 and TRBJ1-2, with TRBD1 matching over 9 bases. The germline V gene has CDR1 LGHNA and CDR2 YSLEER. CDR3 length equals 15 residues. The V and J ends lost 1 base and 4 bases, in that order; junction bases with no gene match: 4. Written as DNA, the CDR3 is TGCGCCAGCAGCCAAGGGGGGACAGGGTCCTATGGCTACACCTTC. This codes for CASSQGGTGSYGYTF.

The J gene is TRBJ1-1, the V gene TRBV19; D call uncertain. This CDR3 spans 14 amino acids. Trimming removed 2 bases from V and 3 bases from J, with 10 bases in between. The germline CDR1 and CDR2 sequences are LNHDA and SQIVND (reference sequence). In nucleotides, the CDR3 is TGTGCCAGTAGTATACGTCGGCAGTACACTGAAGCTTTCTTT. It yields the protein CASSIRRQYTEAFF. The variable domain in full, completed from reference TRBV19 and TRBJ1-1, reads DGGITQSPKYLFRKEGQNVTLSCEQNLNHDAMYWYRQDPGQGLRLIYYSQIVNDFQKGDIAEGYSVSREKKESFPLTVTSAQKNPTAFYLCASSIRRQYTEAFFGQGTRLTVV.

This rearrangement joins TRBV11-1 to TRBJ1-2; a possible D gene is TRBD1 (5 bases). The V end lost 6 bases, the J end lost 2 bases, and 16 bases lay between the germline ends. The CDR3 runs 15 residues. CDR1 is SGHAT, CDR2 FQDESV, per germline (reference sequence). The CDR3 DNA reads TGTGCCAGCAGTTCCCGGGACGGAGGAAACTATGGCTACACCTTC. This translates into CASSSRDGGNYGYTF.